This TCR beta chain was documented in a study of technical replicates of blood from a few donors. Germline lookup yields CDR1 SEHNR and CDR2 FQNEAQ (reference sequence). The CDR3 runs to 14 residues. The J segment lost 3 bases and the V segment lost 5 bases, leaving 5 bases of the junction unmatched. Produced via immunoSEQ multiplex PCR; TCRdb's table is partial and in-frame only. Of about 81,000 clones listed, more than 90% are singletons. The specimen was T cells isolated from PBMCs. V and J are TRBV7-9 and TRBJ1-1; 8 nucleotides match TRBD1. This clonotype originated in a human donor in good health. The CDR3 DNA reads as TGTGCCAGCAGCCCTGGACAGGGCGACACTGAAGCTTTCTTT. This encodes CASSPGQGDTEAFF. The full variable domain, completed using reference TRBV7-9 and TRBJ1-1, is DTGVSQNPRHKITKRGQNVTFRCDPISEHNRLYWYRQTLGQGPEFLTYFQNEAQLEKSRLLSDRFSAERPKGSFSTLEIQRTEQGDSAMYLCASSPGQGDTEAFFGQGTRLTVV.